The 9 T cell receptor beta chains below all came from one sample that was sequenced in a study of T cells in Graves' hyperthyroidism and ophthalmopathy. Authors of the study amplified TCR beta CDR3 regions from RNA transcripts. An initial round of RT-PCR targeting the TCR CDR3 relied on the HTBI primer set. Using its own MiXCR run on the multiplex PCR reads, TCRdb lists one record per CDR3 protein. There are 600,000 to 800,000 distinct CDR3 sequences in the sample; 35% occur only once, and about a third lies in the top ten. Sequencing used blood. The receptors stem from a woman in her thirties or forties with Graves' hyperthyroidism.

This clonotype was detected ten times or more. The gene calls are TRBV7-2 and TRBJ2-5, with D possibly being TRBD1 (6 bases). This CDR3 contains 14 residues. Germline values: CDR1 SGHTA, CDR2 FQGNSA. V lost 2 bases and J 5 bases, leaving 12 bases between the germline ends. CDR3 amino acids: CASSLYREGETQYF. CDR3 DNA: TGTGCCAGCAGCTTATACAGGGAAGGGGAGACCCAGTACTTC.

This clonotype was recorded many times. The chain is built from TRBV29-1 and TRBJ1-2; a weak D match, TRBD1 (5 bases). This CDR3 is 12 amino acids long. Germline CDR1 is SQVTM and CDR2 is ANQGSEA. The V gene lost 5 bases and the J gene lost 8 bases, with 15 bases spanning the gap. The CDR3 sequence: CSVQGSSGGYTF. The CDR3 nucleotides read TGCAGCGTTCAGGGCAGCTCGGGGGGCTACACCTTC.

This clonotype was counted a few times. V gene TRBV20-1 combines with J gene TRBJ2-6; D not certain. Looked up from germline, CDR1 is DFQATT and CDR2 is SNEGSKA (reference sequence). V dropped 6 bases and J dropped 2 bases, with 17 bases sitting between them. The CDR3 has 16 residues. The CDR3 nucleotides are TGCAGTGCCCCCCCTATCTTGGTACCTGGGGCCAACGTCCTGACTTTC. It codes for CSAPPILVPGANVLTF.

This clonotype came up many times. The chain joins TRBV7-8 to TRBJ2-7; 8 positions agree with TRBD1. Germline loops: CDR1 SGHVS, CDR2 FQNEAQ. V lost 0 bases and J lost 4; bases outside the gene matches: 5. This CDR3 has 15 amino acids. As DNA, the CDR3 is TGTGCCAGCAGCTTAGCTTCAGGGGGCCAATACGAGCAGTACTTC. It encodes CASSLASGGQYEQYF.

The chain carries TRBV2 and TRBJ2-7; 9 bases match TRBD1. CDR3 length equals 11 residues. Germline V CDR1 and CDR2: SNHLY, FYNNEI. After removal of 11 bases from V and 3 bases from J, the junction contained 2 bases not matched to a gene. The chain's CDR3 is CAGTGIYEQYF. The CDR3 DNA sequence: TGTGCCGGGACAGGGATCTACGAGCAGTACTTC.

The rearrangement links TRBV19 to TRBJ2-7; 12 bases align to TRBD2. The CDR3 consists of 15 residues. V shed 0 bases and J 5 bases; nucleotides not matched to a gene: 2. Germline-derived CDR1 and CDR2 are LNHDA and SQIVND (reference sequence). As DNA, the CDR3 is TGTGCCAGTAGTATAGATCTAGCGGGAGGGCACGAGCAGTACTTC. Its protein product is CASSIDLAGGHEQYF.

The CDR3 sequence is CASTPGGFPYEQYF. CDR3 DNA sequence: TGCGCCAGCACCCCGGGGGGATTTCCCTACGAGCAGTACTTC. The chain carries TRBV10-1 and TRBJ2-7, with TRBD2 matching 7 bases. V shed 7 bases, J shed 2 bases, and the junction held 8 bases outside the gene matches. The CDR3 length is 14 residues. The germline V gene has CDR1 WNHNN and CDR2 SYGVQD (reference sequence).

The CDR3 DNA reads TGTGCCAGCAGTTACAGCAAGTGGGGGGGTAACACTGAAGCTTTCTTT. As protein: CASSYSKWGGNTEAFF. The chain recombines TRBV6-1 with TRBJ1-1, with D possibly being TRBD1 (5 bases). Germline V gives CDR1 MNHNS, CDR2 SASEGT. The V end lost 5 bases, the J end lost 2 bases, and 18 bases lay between the germline ends. The CDR3 totals 16 residues.

For this clonotype: No conserved phenylalanine or tryptophan is present at the end of the CDR3, so a read error is the likely explanation. V and J are TRBV5-1 and TRBJ2-7; D is tentatively TRBD1 or TRBD2 (5 bases each). The CDR3 extends over 12 amino acids. Germline loops: CDR1 SGHRS, CDR2 YFSETQ. V lost 0 bases and J 7 bases, leaving 8 bases between the germline ends. In DNA form, the CDR3 reads TGCGCCAGCAGCTTGGGAGGGGTTGAGCAGTACATC. The encoded protein is CASSLGGVEQYI.